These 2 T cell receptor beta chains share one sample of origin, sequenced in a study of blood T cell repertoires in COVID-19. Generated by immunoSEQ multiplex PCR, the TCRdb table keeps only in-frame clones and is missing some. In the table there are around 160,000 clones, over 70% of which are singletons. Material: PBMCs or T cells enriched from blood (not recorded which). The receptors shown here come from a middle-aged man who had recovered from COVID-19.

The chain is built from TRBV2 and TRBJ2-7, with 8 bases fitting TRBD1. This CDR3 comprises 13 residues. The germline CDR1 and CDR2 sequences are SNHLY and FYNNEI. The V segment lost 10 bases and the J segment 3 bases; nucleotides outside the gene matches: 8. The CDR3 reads CATQGADDYEQYF. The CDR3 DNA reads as TGTGCCACCCAGGGGGCGGACGACTACGAGCAGTACTTC.

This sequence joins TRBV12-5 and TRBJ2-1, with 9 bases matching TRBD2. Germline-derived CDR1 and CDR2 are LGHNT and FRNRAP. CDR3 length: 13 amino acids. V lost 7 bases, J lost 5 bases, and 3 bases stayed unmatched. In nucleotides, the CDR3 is TGTGCTAGTGTAGCGGGAGCCAACAATGAGCAGTTCTTC. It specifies CASVAGANNEQFF. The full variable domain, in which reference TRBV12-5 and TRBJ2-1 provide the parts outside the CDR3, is DARVTQTPRHKVTEMGQEVTMRCQPILGHNTVFWYRQTMMQGLELLAYFRNRAPLDDSGMPKDRFSAEMPDATLATLKIQPSEPRDSAVYFCASVAGANNEQFFGPGTRLTVL.